The TCR beta chain under discussion was sequenced for a study of blood T cell repertoires in COVID-19. Germline loops: CDR1 MNHEY, CDR2 SMNVEV (reference sequence). V was pared by 2 bases and J by 9 bases, with 14 bases between. This CDR3 has 14 amino acids. As handled by the study authors: Researchers report that nucleated cell counts were estimated from reference gene primer amplification. Method: immunoSEQ multiplex PCR; TCRdb's copy keeps in-frame clones and lacks some. Clone size and the V and J calls come from that table; the DNA yielded D and trimming. The sample has about 220,000 clones; 80% to 85% are singletons.

The receptor comes from a young man with active or convalescent COVID-19. Sequences were obtained from peripheral blood. This chain joins TRBV27 and TRBJ2-1; maybe TRBD2 (6 bases). CDR3 coding DNA: TGTGCCAGCAGTTTAAATCTCTTAGCGGTTGAGCAGTTCTTC. It encodes CASSLNLLAVEQFF.